The 30 T cell receptor beta chains reported below all come from one sample, sequenced in a study of blood T cell repertoires in COVID-19. Some clones are missing from TCRdb's copy, which holds only in-frame ones; the method was immunoSEQ multiplex PCR. The table records around 100,000 clones, 75% to 90% of them present only once. The sequenced material came from peripheral blood. The receptors come from a human donor in a cohort sampled during active COVID-19.

The chain links TRBV5-4 to TRBJ2-4; 11 bases align to TRBD2. The CDR3 runs to 17 residues. Trimming cost V 2 bases and J 0 bases; bases outside gene matches: 4. Germline CDR1 reads SGHNT; CDR2 reads YYREEE (reference sequence). DNA for the CDR3: TGTGCCAGCAGCTTCCTAGCGGGGGGCCTAGCCAAAAACATTCAGTACTTC. It encodes CASSFLAGGLAKNIQYF.

This chain connects TRBV25-1 to TRBJ2-6; no clear D gene. From germline, CDR1 is MGHDK and CDR2 SYGVNS. There are 13 residues in the CDR3. Trimming took off 4 bases at V and 3 bases at J, with 4 bases between the two ends. CDR3 nucleotide sequence: TGTGCCAGCAGTGCCAATGGGGCCAACGTCCTGACTTTC. Translated, it gives CASSANGANVLTF.

This rearrangement joins TRBV4-2 to TRBJ1-4; tentative D call: TRBD1 (5 bases). Between the trimmed V and J ends, which lost 0 bases and 8 bases, there was a span of 13 bases. Germline CDR1 and CDR2: LGHNA and YNFKEQ. CDR3 size: 15 residues. CDR3 residues: CASSQDPQGGEKLFF. The DNA of the CDR3 is TGTGCCAGCAGCCAAGATCCCCAGGGTGGCGAAAAACTGTTTTTT.

The chain carries TRBV7-3 and TRBJ1-2, with 9 positions matching TRBD1. Germline trimming cut 3 bases from V and 7 bases from J; bases unmatched to any gene: 6. Germline lookup yields CDR1 SGHTA and CDR2 FQGTGA. The CDR3 is 14 residues long. CDR3 nucleotides: TGTGCCAGCAGCTTCGGGACAGGGACTACTGGCTACACCTTC. This translates into CASSFGTGTTGYTF.

The J gene is TRBJ1-4, the V gene TRBV7-3; 10 bases agree with TRBD1. Losses at the gene ends were 5 bases for V and 3 bases for J; bases not matched to a gene: 12. This CDR3 has 18 residues. Germline CDR1 reads SGHTA; CDR2 reads FQGTGA. Here the CDR3 DNA reads TGTGCCAGCAGCCCCTTTTTTGACAGGGGGCCCCCTAATGAAAAACTGTTTTTT. Protein sequence: CASSPFFDRGPPNEKLFF.

The chain has TRBV7-9 and TRBJ1-1; D is undetermined. The V gene's germline CDR1 is SEHNR and CDR2 FQNEAQ (reference sequence). The CDR3 has 11 residues. The germline V and J ends were trimmed by 5 bases and 11 bases, with 12 bases remaining between them. CDR3 bases: TGTGCCAGCAGCGGGAGGGCTCTTGCTTTCTTT. It specifies CASSGRALAFF.

CDR3 sequence reads: CASSSTTSNEQFF. In nucleotides, the CDR3 is TGCGCCAGCAGCTCGACTACTAGCAATGAGCAGTTCTTC. This chain joins TRBV5-1 and TRBJ2-1; TRBD2 is a possible D gene (5 bases). Germline-derived CDR1 and CDR2 are SGHRS and YFSETQ. The V gene lost 3 bases and the J gene lost 6 bases, with 10 bases spanning the gap. This CDR3 is 13 amino acids long.

The CDR3 sequence: CASSPESSGGRTDTQYF. CDR3 nucleotide sequence: TGTGCCAGCTCACCCGAATCTAGCGGGGGTCGCACAGATACGCAGTATTTT. The rearrangement links TRBV18 to TRBJ2-3, with TRBD2 identical over 10 bases. The CDR3 runs to 17 residues. Germline V gene lookup returns CDR1 KGHSH and CDR2 LQKENI. V shed 3 bases and J 1 base; nucleotides not matched to a gene: 7.

The rearrangement uses TRBV3-1 (or the pseudogene TRBV3-2) and TRBJ2-1; D is perhaps TRBD2 (6 bases). Trimming pared 2 bases from V and 8 bases from J, leaving 19 bases between. Germline V gene sequence: CDR1 LGHDT, CDR2 YNNKEL (reference sequence). This CDR3 spans 16 amino acids. CDR3 in amino acids: CASSQWDSRDSDEQFF. The DNA for the CDR3 is TGTGCCAGCAGCCAATGGGACTCGCGGGATAGCGATGAGCAGTTCTTC.

V gene TRBV12-5 combines with J gene TRBJ2-1; TRBD1 aligns across 9 bases. Germline trimming cut 8 bases from V and 2 bases from J; bases unmatched to any gene: 7. This CDR3 has 15 residues. CDR1 is LGHNT and CDR2 is FRNRAP in the germline V gene. DNA for the CDR3: TGTGCTAGTCATCCCCGGGACAGGGCCTACAATGAGCAGTTCTTC. As protein: CASHPRDRAYNEQFF. The full variable domain, its missing parts supplied by reference TRBV12-5 and TRBJ2-1, is DARVTQTPRHKVTEMGQEVTMRCQPILGHNTVFWYRQTMMQGLELLAYFRNRAPLDDSGMPKDRFSAEMPDATLATLKIQPSEPRDSAVYFCASHPRDRAYNEQFFGPGTRLTVL.

The chain combines TRBV7-3 with TRBJ1-1, with D tentatively TRBD1 (6 bases). From germline, CDR1 is SGHTA and CDR2 FQGTGA. The CDR3 has 14 residues. Trimming stripped 6 bases from V and 1 base from J, with 12 bases between. The CDR3 DNA sequence: TGTGCCAGCAGGGTGACAGGAAGGAACACTGAAGCTTTCTTT. Translation gives CASRVTGRNTEAFF.

The rearrangement links TRBV14 to TRBJ2-1, with 8 bases fitting TRBD1. Trimming removed 4 bases from V and 8 bases from J; junction bases left unmatched: 10. This CDR3 is built from 15 residues. CDR1 and CDR2 from the germline V gene are SGHDN and FVKESK. CDR3 protein: CASSLRWAGGDEQFF. CDR3 in DNA: TGTGCCAGCAGCCTGAGATGGGCAGGGGGCGATGAGCAGTTCTTC.

This clone was observed many times. The chain couples TRBV11-3 to TRBJ1-4; TRBD1 matches 10 bases. The V gene's germline CDR1 is SGHNT and CDR2 YENEEA. CDR3 length equals 15 residues. V was pared by 7 bases and J by 4 bases, with 6 bases of the junction left unmatched. For the CDR3, the DNA is TGTGCCAGCAAAGGGACAGGGGTTGATAATGAAAAACTGTTTTTT. Its protein product is CASKGTGVDNEKLFF.

V is TRBV5-1 and J is TRBJ2-3, with 12 bases matching TRBD2. Per the germline V gene, CDR1 is SGHRS and CDR2 is YFSETQ. The J segment lost 4 bases and the V segment lost 0 bases, leaving 12 bases of the junction unmatched. The CDR3 consists of 19 residues. The CDR3 coding sequence is TGCGCCAGCAGCTTGGCCTGGGCTAGCGGGGGGGCCGGGGCAGATACGCAGTATTTT. Translating gives CASSLAWASGGAGADTQYF.

The rearrangement links TRBV6-5 to TRBJ1-1, with 8 bases fitting TRBD1. Germline values: CDR1 MNHEY, CDR2 SVGAGI. V was clipped by 6 bases and J by 0 bases; unmatched bases: 6. The CDR3 loop spans 15 amino acids. The CDR3, as DNA: TGTGCCAGCAGAACAGGGGGTGGGATGAACACTGAAGCTTTCTTT. This gives the protein CASRTGGGMNTEAFF.

This clone was observed a few times. V and J are TRBV4-2 and TRBJ1-6, with TRBD1 identical over 10 bases. The CDR3 covers 15 residues. Looked up from germline, CDR1 is LGHNA and CDR2 is YNFKEQ. The V gene end was trimmed by 4 bases and the J gene end by 9 bases; junction bases not matched to a gene: 6. CDR3 amino acids: CASSRGQGGGSPLHF. The CDR3 DNA sequence: TGTGCCAGCAGCCGAGGACAGGGGGGTGGTTCACCCCTCCACTTT.

This CDR3 is CASSLEGRKNTEAFF. CDR3 coding DNA: TGCGCCAGCAGCTTGGAAGGCAGGAAGAACACTGAAGCTTTCTTT. This chain uses TRBV5-1 with TRBJ1-1; D is unresolved. CDR1 is SGHRS and CDR2 is YFSETQ in the germline V gene. The CDR3 loop spans 15 amino acids. Between the trimmed V and J ends, which lost 0 bases and 1 base, there was a span of 10 bases.

The V gene is TRBV28, the J gene TRBJ1-5; TRBD1 matches 9 bases. V lost 6 bases to trimming and J lost 9 bases; unmatched junction nucleotides: 15. Germline V gene lookup returns CDR1 MDHEN and CDR2 SYDVKM. The CDR3 has 16 amino acids. This chain's CDR3 is CASRSGLGQGRMPQHF. Written as DNA, the CDR3 is TGTGCCAGCAGGTCCGGATTGGGACAGGGTCGAATGCCCCAGCATTTT.

This chain uses TRBV5-4 with TRBJ2-3; D is unresolved. Per germline, CDR1 SGHNT and CDR2 YYREEE (reference sequence). V was trimmed by 2 bases and J by 6 bases, leaving 10 bases between them. This CDR3 is built from 13 residues. The CDR3: CASSFPGWDTQYF. The CDR3 bases are TGTGCCAGCAGCTTTCCCGGTTGGGATACGCAGTATTTT.

This chain connects TRBV21-1 to TRBJ1-4; the listed D gene, TRBD1, was not tested against the DNA. TRBV21-1 is designated a pseudogene. The CDR3 extends over 18 amino acids. CDR3 bases: TGTGCCAGCAGCACCAGGACAGGGGGATCTACAACTAATGAAAAACTGTTTTTT. Its protein is CASSTRTGGSTTNEKLFF.

The chain combines TRBV3-1 (or the pseudogene TRBV3-2) with TRBJ1-2, with D possibly being TRBD1 (6 bases). Germline CDR1 LGHDT, CDR2 YNNKEL (reference sequence). Trimming stripped 2 bases from V and 3 bases from J, with 7 bases between. The CDR3 covers 13 residues. The CDR3 sequence: CASSQSGDYGYTF. DNA of the CDR3: TGTGCCAGCAGCCAATCAGGGGACTATGGCTACACCTTC.

The chain carries TRBV12-3 or TRBV12-4 and TRBJ1-3; D is unresolved. V was shortened by 8 bases and J by 4 bases, with 12 bases between the two germline ends. The CDR3 contains 13 residues. CDR3 protein: CASSQAPGNTIYF. In DNA, the CDR3 is TGTGCCAGCTCCCAGGCCCCCGGAAACACCATATATTTT.

This clone was found once. The rearrangement uses TRBV2 and TRBJ2-3, with 9 nucleotides matching TRBD2. The V gene's germline CDR1 is SNHLY and CDR2 FYNNEI. This CDR3 spans 15 amino acids. J was trimmed by 6 bases and V by 2 bases; bases with no gene match: 6. This CDR3 is CASSERRGGGDTQYF. The CDR3 nucleotides read TGTGCCAGCAGTGAACGGCGGGGGGGCGGCGATACGCAGTATTTT.

This clone appeared a single time. The chain employs TRBV5-8 and TRBJ1-1; D possibly corresponds to TRBD1 (6 bases). Germline V gene lookup returns CDR1 SGHTS and CDR2 YDEGEE. The CDR3 length is 13 residues. Trimming took 4 bases from V and 10 from J, leaving 17 bases between them. This CDR3 reads CASSLQPGAGAFF. The CDR3 coding sequence is TGTGCCAGCAGCCTTCAACCAGGGGCGGGAGCTTTCTTT. Drawing the rest from reference TRBV5-8 and TRBJ1-1, the complete variable domain is EAGVTQSPTHLIKTRGQQATLRCSPISGHTSVYWYQQALGLGLQFLLWYDEGEERNRGNFPPRFSGRQFPNYSSELNVNALELEDSALYLCASSLQPGAGAFFGQGTRLTVV.

The chain has TRBV2 and TRBJ2-5; 10 bases align to TRBD2. CDR3 length: 13 amino acids. Germline V gene lookup returns CDR1 SNHLY and CDR2 FYNNEI. Unmatched junction bases numbered 2, after V lost 6 bases and J lost 4 bases. The CDR3 DNA sequence: TGTGCCAGCAGGGCTAGCGGGGGAGAGACCCAGTACTTC. This codes for CASRASGGETQYF. Based on the CDR3 plus reference TRBV2 and TRBJ2-5, the full variable domain is EPEVTQTPSHQVTQMGQEVILRCVPISNHLYFYWYRQILGQKVEFLVSFYNNEISEKSEIFDDQFSVERPDGSNFTLKIRSTKLEDSAMYFCASRASGGETQYFGPGTRLLVL.

CDR3 coding DNA: TGTGCCAGTAGCCGAGACTCAAGAGCTCATGGCTACACCTTC. It encodes CASSRDSRAHGYTF. The gene calls are TRBV19 and TRBJ1-2; D gene unclear. This CDR3 region has 14 residues. Germline V lookup: CDR1 LNHDA, CDR2 SQIVND (reference sequence). Trimming cost V 6 bases and J 6 bases, with 17 bases left between them.

This chain connects TRBV18 to TRBJ2-1, with a weak D call TRBD1 (7 bases). Deletions cut 5 bases from V and 4 bases from J, with 18 bases between. Per germline, CDR1 KGHSH and CDR2 LQKENI. The CDR3 covers 16 residues. Here the CDR3 DNA reads TGTGCCAGCTCAACTCGGCAGGGGGAGGCTTACAATGAGCAGTTCTTC. It translates to CASSTRQGEAYNEQFF. The entire variable domain, with the rest obtained from reference TRBV18 and TRBJ2-1, is as follows: NAGVMQNPRHLVRRRGQEARLRCSPMKGHSHVYWYRQLPEEGLKFMVYLQKENIIDESGMPKERFSAEFPKEGPSILRIQQVVRGDSAAYFCASSTRQGEAYNEQFFGPGTRLTVL.

V is TRBV7-2 and J is TRBJ1-4, with 7 bases identical to TRBD1. CDR1 is SGHTA, CDR2 FQGNSA, per germline. The CDR3 has 17 amino acids. The trim removed 0 bases at V and 7 bases at J, leaving 11 bases unmatched. The CDR3 nucleotides are TGTGCCAGCAGCTTAGCGCCTCTAAGTCAGGGGGGTGAAAAACTGTTTTTT. This codes for CASSLAPLSQGGEKLFF.

This chain uses TRBV7-9 with TRBJ1-3; no reliable D call. This CDR3 is built from 13 residues. Trimming stripped 10 bases from V and 4 bases from J, with 14 bases between. Germline V CDR1 and CDR2: SEHNR, FQNEAQ (reference sequence). CDR3 nucleotide sequence: TGTGCCACACTGTTGAGCGGCGGAAACACCATATATTTT. Translated, it gives CATLLSGGNTIYF.

The sample holds a few counts of this clone. The V and J genes are TRBV19 and TRBJ1-1; D is unresolved. The germline V gene encodes CDR1 LNHDA and CDR2 SQIVND (reference sequence). V was cut by 0 bases and J by 0 bases, with 8 bases left in between. CDR3 length: 15 residues. CDR3 protein: CASSIERLVNTEAFF. The CDR3 region has the DNA TGTGCCAGTAGTATAGAGCGGCTGGTGAACACTGAAGCTTTCTTT.